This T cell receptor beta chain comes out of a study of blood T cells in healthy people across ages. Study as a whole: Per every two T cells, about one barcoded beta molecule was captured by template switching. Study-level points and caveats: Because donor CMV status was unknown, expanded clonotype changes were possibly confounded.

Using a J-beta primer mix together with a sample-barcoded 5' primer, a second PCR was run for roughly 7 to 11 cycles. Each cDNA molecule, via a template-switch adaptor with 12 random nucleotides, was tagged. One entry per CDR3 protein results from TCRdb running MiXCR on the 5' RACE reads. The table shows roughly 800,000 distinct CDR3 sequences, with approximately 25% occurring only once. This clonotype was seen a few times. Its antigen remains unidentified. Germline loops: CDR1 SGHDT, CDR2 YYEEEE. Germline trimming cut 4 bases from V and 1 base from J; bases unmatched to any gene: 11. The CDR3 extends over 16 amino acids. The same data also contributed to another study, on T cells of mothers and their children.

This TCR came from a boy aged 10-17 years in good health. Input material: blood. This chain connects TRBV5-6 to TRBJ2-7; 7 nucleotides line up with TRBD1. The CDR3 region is CASSNLREDRSYEQYF. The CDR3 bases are TGTGCCAGCAGCAACCTACGAGAGGACAGGTCCTACGAGCAGTACTTC.